Listed below are T cell receptor beta chains from one sample, sequenced in a study of response to subunit inactivated influenza vaccine. TCRdb reprocessed the RT-PCR reads with MiXCR, giving one entry per CDR3 protein. This sample has hundreds of thousands of distinct CDR3 sequences, with around a sixth found just once. This specimen consisted of PBMCs from blood, obtained roughly 5 days after vaccination. The receptor source for this set is a man in his fifties or sixties who received an inactivated influenza vaccine. CDR3s include the opening cysteine and the closing phenylalanine or tryptophan. The order of the fields is clone size, D gene, V gene, J gene, CDR3 DNA, CDR3 protein. A D gene is named only where the DNA matches it firmly. Expanded clones get a size class; other rows say once, few or many, or leave the size out.

abundance: few; d_gene: .; v_gene: TRBV6-2/TRBV6-3; j_gene: TRBJ1-5; CDR3nt: TGTGCCAGCACCGATGACGGGAATCAGCCCCAGCATTTT; CDR3aa: CASTDDGNQPQHF
abundance: .; d_gene: .; v_gene: TRBV6-5; j_gene: TRBJ1-5; CDR3nt: TGTGCCAGCAGTTATTTGGGCAGCAATCAGCCCCAGCATTTT; CDR3aa: CASSYLGSNQPQHF
abundance: .; d_gene: TRBD1; v_gene: TRBV7-9; j_gene: TRBJ2-7; CDR3nt: TGTGCCAGCAGCTTAGTGGGGACAGGCGAGCAGTACTTC; CDR3aa: CASSLVGTGEQYF
abundance: few; d_gene: TRBD1; v_gene: TRBV3-1; j_gene: TRBJ1-1; CDR3nt: TGTGCCAGCAGCCTTCACAGGGGCGTTGCGAACACTGAAGCTTTCTTT; CDR3aa: CASSLHRGVANTEAFF
abundance: few; d_gene: .; v_gene: TRBV12-3/TRBV12-4; j_gene: TRBJ2-3; CDR3nt: TGTGCCAGCAGTTTCTCGTCCGCAGATACGCAGTATTTT; CDR3aa: CASSFSSADTQYF
abundance: few; d_gene: .; v_gene: TRBV12-3/TRBV12-4; j_gene: TRBJ1-5; CDR3nt: TGTGCCAGCAGTTTCGGCGGGGGCGGGAATCAGCCCCAGCATTTT; CDR3aa: CASSFGGGGNQPQHF
abundance: few; d_gene: .; v_gene: TRBV10-1; j_gene: TRBJ2-4; CDR3nt: TGCGCCAGCAGTGAGGGAACCGGTGACATTCAGTACTTC; CDR3aa: CASSEGTGDIQYF
abundance: .; d_gene: TRBD2; v_gene: TRBV2; j_gene: TRBJ2-3; CDR3nt: TGTGCCAGCAGGGGACTAGCGGGGGGGCCAGATACGCAGTATTTT; CDR3aa: CASRGLAGGPDTQYF
abundance: .; d_gene: .; v_gene: TRBV4-3; j_gene: TRBJ2-4; CDR3nt: TGCGCCAGCAGCCAAGGGGCGTTACTAGCCAAAAACATTCAGTACTTC; CDR3aa: CASSQGALLAKNIQYF
abundance: .; d_gene: TRBD1; v_gene: TRBV6-2/TRBV6-3; j_gene: TRBJ2-5; CDR3nt: TGTGCCAGCAGTTACGGGGACAGGGGAGCGATCGAGACCCAGTACTTC; CDR3aa: CASSYGDRGAIETQYF
abundance: .; d_gene: TRBD2; v_gene: TRBV24-1; j_gene: TRBJ2-3; CDR3nt: TGTGCCTATGGGGGAGCGGGAGGTTGCACAGATACGCAGTATTTT; CDR3aa: CAYGGAGGCTDTQYF
abundance: .; d_gene: .; v_gene: TRBV6-4; j_gene: TRBJ1-2; CDR3nt: TGTGCCAGCAGTGAAAGCCAGGGAGGCTATGGCTACACCTTC; CDR3aa: CASSESQGGYGYTF
abundance: many; d_gene: TRBD2; v_gene: TRBV24-1; j_gene: TRBJ2-1; CDR3nt: TGTGCCACCGTAAATAGCGGGGGGCCCGACAATGAGCAGTTCTTC; CDR3aa: CATVNSGGPDNEQFF
abundance: many; d_gene: TRBD2; v_gene: TRBV24-1; j_gene: TRBJ2-3; CDR3nt: TGTGCCACCAGTCGCGGGGGTTCCACAGATACGCAGTATTTT; CDR3aa: CATSRGGSTDTQYF
abundance: .; d_gene: .; v_gene: TRBV6-5; j_gene: TRBJ2-1; CDR3nt: TGTGCCAGCAGTTCCAAGACAGGGAGGAATGAGCAGTTCTTC; CDR3aa: CASSSKTGRNEQFF
abundance: .; d_gene: TRBD1; v_gene: TRBV7-9; j_gene: TRBJ1-4; CDR3nt: TGTGCCAGCAGCTTAGAAGGGACAGTAAATGAAAAACTGTTTTTT; CDR3aa: CASSLEGTVNEKLFF